Listed below are T cell receptor beta chains from one sample, sequenced in a study of shared clonotypes between healthy human individuals. Libraries were prepared by immunoSEQ multiplex PCR; TCRdb keeps only in-frame clonotypes and omits some of them. This table has 500,000 to 550,000 clones, 95% to 97% appearing once. The sample taken for sequencing was naive CD4+ T cells sorted from blood. The receptors were sampled from a woman aged 30 to 39 in good health. The CDR3 runs from the conserved cysteine through the conserved F or W. A D gene is named only where the DNA matches it firmly. Clone size is given for some rows only: seen once, a few or many times, or a class if the clone is expanded.

clone size	J gene	V gene	D gene	CDR3 protein	CDR3 DNA
once	TRBJ1-2	TRBV7-8	-	CASSLRGDLIPYGYTF	TGTGCCAGCAGCTTGAGGGGGGATTTAATACCTTATGGCTACACCTTC
-	TRBJ1-3	TRBV6-5	-	CASSYSRQAPRNTIYF	TGTGCCAGCAGTTACTCGAGGCAGGCCCCTAGAAACACCATATATTTT
-	TRBJ1-1	TRBV30	-	CAWSVPGRDTEAFF	TGTGCCTGGAGTGTACCAGGGAGGGACACTGAAGCTTTCTTT
-	TRBJ2-3	TRBV9	-	CASSGNSDTQYF	TGTGCCAGCAGCGGCAACTCAGATACGCAGTATTTT
-	TRBJ2-7	TRBV28	TRBD2	CASSPVGLAGGGRLYEQYF	TGTGCCAGCAGTCCGGTCGGACTAGCGGGAGGAGGCCGGTTGTACGAGCAGTACTTC
-	TRBJ2-7	TRBV14	-	CASSQAWGEQYF	TGTGCCAGCAGCCAAGCGTGGGGAGAGCAGTACTTC
-	TRBJ2-3	TRBV6-1	TRBD1	CASSEPTGGQKDTQYF	TGTGCCAGCAGTGAGCCGACAGGGGGCCAGAAAGATACGCAGTATTTT
-	TRBJ2-2	TRBV5-1	-	CASSLTGATGELFF	TGCGCCAGCAGCTTGACAGGAGCTACCGGGGAGCTGTTTTTT
-	TRBJ1-1	TRBV28	-	CASSIEVVAFHTEAFF	TGTGCCAGCAGTATAGAAGTAGTCGCATTCCACACTGAAGCTTTCTTT
-	TRBJ1-3	TRBV5-6	TRBD1	CASSSQGARGNTIYF	TGTGCCAGCAGCTCACAGGGGGCGCGTGGAAACACCATATATTTT
-	TRBJ2-7	TRBV28	-	CASSLQATGSYEQYF	TGTGCCAGCAGTTTACAGGCTACTGGGTCCTACGAGCAGTACTTC
-	TRBJ2-7	TRBV5-1	TRBD1	CASSLTTGGVSYEQYF	TGCGCCAGCAGCTTGACTACAGGGGGAGTTTCCTACGAGCAGTACTTC
-	TRBJ2-7	TRBV6-5	TRBD2	CASTPGGGSRYEQYF	TGTGCCAGCACTCCGGGTGGCGGGAGTAGGTACGAGCAGTACTTC
-	TRBJ2-7	TRBV5-5	-	CASSRLAAYEQYF	TGTGCCAGCAGCCGACTGGCCGCCTACGAGCAGTACTTC
-	TRBJ2-3	TRBV28	-	CASSPWGHSTDTQYF	TGTGCCAGCAGTCCGTGGGGCCATAGCACAGATACGCAGTATTTT
few	TRBJ1-5	TRBV27	-	CASRPGTPVGPQHF	TGTGCCAGCAGACCGGGGACACCAGTTGGGCCCCAGCATTTT